A selection of T cell receptor beta chains follows, all from one sample in a study of blood T cell repertoires in COVID-19. The repertoire was sequenced with immunoSEQ multiplex PCR; TCRdb's copy has only in-frame clones and lacks some. This table has around 110,000 clones, approximately 82% appearing once. Specimen: peripheral blood. The receptors come from a man aged 25-45 years with acute or convalescent COVID-19. Both conserved end residues are trimmed from each CDR3.

>TRBJ1-1|TRBV4-1
ASSQGAQELNTEAF
>TRBJ2-3|TRBV3-1/TRBV3-2
ASSRGLAGVNTQY
>TRBJ1-3|TRBV18
ASSPNTGVSGNTIY
>TRBJ2-1|TRBV28
ASGSWSSYNEQF
>TRBJ2-2|TRBV12-5
ASGLDHSGLAGVANTGELF
>TRBJ2-5|TRBV7-3
ASSLTPGLVETQY
>TRBJ1-3|TRBV6-4
ASRDQRSGNTIY
>TRBJ2-3|TRBV7-9
ASSRDRGADTQY
>TRBJ1-1|TRBV6-5
ASSYREGNTEAF
>TRBJ1-2|TRBV10-3
AISEGGVGYGYT
>TRBJ2-4|TRBV6-4
ASSENSDSQNIQY
>TRBJ1-3|TRBV19
ASSIGGGAGGNTIY
>TRBJ2-1|TRBV13
ASSLGLAGGRIGNEQF
>TRBJ2-2|TRBV16
ASSQFVGQTGELF
>TRBJ2-3|TRBV9
ASSVNTQGDNTDTQY
>TRBJ2-5|TRBV9
ASSVAGGPEETQY
>TRBJ2-1|TRBV5-1
ASSPSSGGAGEQF
>TRBJ2-1|TRBV5-1
ASSLWGTGDSYNEQF
>TRBJ2-1|TRBV4-2
ASSHSRGAWYNEQF
>TRBJ1-5|TRBV5-4
ASSLDIDQPQH
>TRBJ2-1|TRBV5-1
ASSLGLHNEQF
>TRBJ1-1|TRBV7-8
ASSSTQGRNTEAF
>TRBJ2-1|TRBV7-3
ASSLLAVSYNEQF
>TRBJ2-2|TRBV6-5
ASSFPSGELF
>TRBJ1-2|TRBV27
ASSLSISRDRVYGYT
>TRBJ2-3|TRBV11-1
ASSFGQGRSDTQY
>TRBJ2-1|TRBV24-1
ATSDPGLAGHEQF
>TRBJ2-7|TRBV7-3
ASSQGQGAMDEQY
>TRBJ1-1|TRBV5-4
ASSLGQVNTEAF
>TRBJ2-5|TRBV7-6
ASSLDTRSSGETQY
>TRBJ2-2|TRBV24-1
ATSDRTSGGAWDTGELF
>TRBJ1-2|TRBV4-1
ASSQVQGRNYYGYT
>TRBJ1-2|TRBV7-2
ASSLVQSYGYT